This T cell receptor (beta chain) was observed in a study of glioma-infiltrating T cells after dendritic cell vaccination. This clone came up once. Amplification used 60 V beta primers and 13 J beta primers. The data were produced by immunoSEQ multiplex PCR, yet TCRdb's version contains in-frame clones alone and is incomplete. The sample has 90,000 or so clones, around four fifths seen once. Time point: after dendritic cell vaccination, including at tumor progression/relapse. Before vaccination, two weeks after the third vaccination, and at progression, PBMC were collected. Deletions cut 5 bases from V and 5 bases from J, with 9 bases between. In germline, CDR1 is SQVTM, CDR2 ANQGSEA. The CDR3 has 11 amino acids.

This TCR was recovered from a human donor with glioblastoma. J is TRBJ2-5 and V is TRBV29-1; the D is unclear. This specimen consisted of blood, obtained after dendritic cell vaccination. The CDR3 reads CSVRGSETQYF. The CDR3, as DNA: TGCAGCGTTCGAGGCAGCGAGACCCAGTACTTC.